Below, one T cell receptor (beta chain) is given with its context. What antigen it recognizes has not been identified. Base qualities are not provided; no much larger clone lies one nucleotide away. In total, roughly 670 healthy bone marrow donors made up the cohort. Cohort members were all nominally healthy when sampled, although unrecorded immune exposures were likely present. The donor was CMV seronegative and belonged to the group of 352 seronegative cohort members. Every donor gave a peripheral blood sample, and the peripheral blood mononuclear cells from that sample were used for TCR beta sequencing. The Qiagen DNeasy Blood Extraction Kit was used to extract genomic DNA from the blood cell samples. According to the germline V gene, CDR1 reads SQVTM and CDR2 reads ANQGSEA. The CDR3 starts with the cysteine, ends with the phenylalanine, and has 13 residues. Only CDR3 DNA is held: 39 bases, read in frame from base 1. V drops 7 bases and J drops 7 bases, leaving 18 bases in between.

Library generation was performed with the immunoSEQ multiplex PCR assay. The multiplex PCR relied on a mix of 60 forward primers for TCR Vbeta segments and 13 reverse primers for TCR Jbeta segments. The CDR3 region of rearranged TCR beta genes was amplified from genomic DNA with a multiplex PCR assay. On the Illumina HiSeq System, the amplified TCR beta libraries were sequenced as 87-base-pair reads. The study's own analysis went as follows. A later analysis counted approximately 84 million unique TCR beta chains across the 690 or so repertoires, and around 9.9 million of these chains were shared by at least two donors. Raw reads were error-corrected and collapsed into unique sequences with a nearest-neighbor algorithm that merged closely related sequences to remove PCR and sequencing errors. V, D and J gene segments were assigned by aligning CDR3 sequences to IMGT reference sequences. For a sequence to be retained, a match of at least six nucleotides to both a V gene segment and a J gene segment was required. A rearrangement counted as productive if the CDR3 had no stop codons and remained in frame with V and J, and every other rearrangement counted as non-productive. CDR3 was defined according to IMGT convention as the region running from the second conserved V-encoded cysteine to the conserved J-encoded phenylalanine. Sequences without an unambiguous match to a single V gene segment were excluded from the earlier analysis of about 630 of the donors. In an earlier analysis of almost 600 of the donors, a V segment was called functional when productive rearrangements were above 56.7%, and segregating when the standard deviation between donors exceeded 5%. A statistical classification framework was developed to diagnose cytomegalovirus status using the catalog of TCR beta chain sequences. In a later analysis, V and J genes were assigned by comparing TCR nucleotide sequences against IMGT/GENE-DB human TR gene sequences. A later analysis assigned CDR3 sequences and most-parsimonious VDJ recombination scenarios with the TCRdist pipeline. A later analysis defined each TCR beta chain by its CDR3 amino acid sequence plus V-gene family, and excluded reads lacking a unique V-gene family. A later analysis removed nearly 600 highly shared, low-generation-probability nucleotide sequences to deal with suspected cross-contamination and a sequencing artifact. In a later analysis, a clonal expansion index was calculated for each public chain from normalized within-repertoire ranks of inferred template counts. In a later analysis, generation probabilities were computed using a VDJ recombination model fitted to out-of-frame rearrangements, and the results were checked against IGoR. Hypergeometric tests were used in a later analysis to score TCR-TCR, TCR-HLA and TCR-CMV co-occurrence, with a repertoire-size bias correction applied to the TCR pairs. A later analysis estimated false discovery rates by permuting HLA or CMV assignments 20 times. In a later analysis, co-occurring TCRs were grouped using DBSCAN, and TCRdist sequence similarity was added for clustering within HLA-allele-positive subsets. For co-occurrence clustering, repertoires with fewer than 30,000 or more than 120,000 public chains were excluded, along with roughly 5 repertoires with anomalous nucleotide sharing. TCRdb carries this immuneACCESS record with in-frame sequences only. Its versions omit some clonotypes, under half of them owing to an unresolved V gene in the studies checked, with the rest unexplained. Clone size and V and J calls were adopted from that table, with D and trimming inferred from the DNA. The sample profile shows 200,000 to 250,000 clones; approximately 80% of them were found once. Together, the top ten hold approximately 3.9% of the sample.

The entry originates in a study of cytomegalovirus exposure and HLA in healthy donors (dated by TCRdb to the late 2010s). Concerning the study at large: An earlier analysis of 587 of the donors reported approximately 260 Gb of sequence data and around 120 million unique TCR beta sequences obtained from about 200 million T cells. The study combined high-throughput TCR immunosequencing, statistical association of individual TCRs with disease status, and machine learning to predict cytomegalovirus infection status. A separate validation cohort of approximately 120 different subjects was used in addition to the roughly 700-subject first cohort. Rather than drawing on any new phenotypic data, the later analysis identified candidate immune exposures from TCR beta sequences and the way those sequences occurred across donors. Using immunosequencing, the study profiled T cell repertoires from roughly 650 subjects and related those repertoires to cytomegalovirus serostatus. In an earlier analysis of a few hundred of the donors, high-throughput TCR beta sequencing was used to judge whether each TCR beta V gene segment behaved as functional or pseudogenic. In a later analysis, previously published TCR beta repertoires from some 640 donors were re-analyzed and high-resolution HLA genotyping was added so that TCR occurrence patterns could be studied. On average, roughly 250,000 unique TCR beta nucleotide sequences were sequenced per donor among about 400 genotyped donors of the cohort, with roughly 20% of those sequences being non-productive. Typing coverage varied by locus: about 620-630 donors for A, B, C, DRB1 and DQB1; more than 500 for DQA1; over 600 for DPA1; roughly 450 for DPB1. An early release covering 550 to 650 HLA-typed donors comprised about 300 gigabases of sequencing data and around 80 million unique TCR sequences. In a later genetic analysis, genome-wide SNP genotypes for about three fifths of the 666 donors were used, and that subset was treated as a discovery cohort. Of the approximately 400 genotyped donors, 65% to 90% fell in the genetic ancestry cluster associated with self-reported Caucasian donors. Because of strong linkage in the cohort, roughly five DR-DQ haplotypes were treated as single units for association and clustering. Class I and class II HLA loci were covered by the typing at four-digit resolution. Every discovery cohort repertoire had been produced on one sequencing platform. The study was designed to test whether signatures of past pathogen exposure could be identified by cataloging public T cell receptors. Alongside the repertoire data, information on donor age, sex, ethnicity and CMV serostatus was compiled.

Broader findings and caveats from the paper: Roughly uniform sequencing depth across donors was assumed in presence/absence analyses, although this assumption may not hold. At a false discovery rate of 0.05, a later analysis linked fewer than 20,000 TCR beta sequences to specific HLA alleles. Across donors, most TCR sequences were observed very rarely, whereas some public TCRs were present in many individuals. A cluster of highly shared sequence variants was judged likely to represent a technical artifact of the sequencing pipeline. A further reported finding was that TCR beta sequences accurately predicted the HLA-A and HLA-B alleles for most subjects in the first cohort. In a later genetic analysis, a missense DCLRE1C variant was associated with V-gene and J-gene trimming of TCR beta chains, and the association was replicated in an independent cohort. The earlier analysis of some 540 of the donors excluded seventeen rarely observed V segments, including chromosome 9 orphons, because counts were too low. According to a later analysis, parvovirus B19, influenza, CMV and Epstein-Barr virus appeared linked to several top co-occurrence clusters. Some IMGT-functional V segments, including TRBV6-2 and TRBV6-3, could not be told apart with the 87-base-pair reads, so those segments were excluded. Because HLA typing was unavailable for some donors at each locus, only the typed subset was used in association tests. In both the original and validation cohorts, the classifier was reported to diagnose cytomegalovirus status with high specificity and sensitivity. In this cohort, only TCR beta chains were sequenced, and detectable features were limited by the absence of alpha or paired-chain data. Correlated functional status among segregating V segments might be attributable to linkage disequilibrium, but an unknown experimental factor could not be ruled out. In a later analysis, TCR association rates were found to vary across HLA loci, with the most associated TCRs seen for DRB1 alleles and the fewest for HLA-C alleles. A total of roughly 160 TCR beta chains were listed by the study as associated with cytomegalovirus. Strong co-occurrence of HLA alleles, especially DR and DQ, made assigning TCR associations to individual alleles difficult. According to a later analysis, most CMV-associated TCR beta chains appeared to be HLA-restricted, and the HLA associations seemed to be driven largely by CMV exposure. According to the authors, the approach could potentially be generalized to other disease states and immunological phenotypes. In vitro tests confirmed that a few of the cytomegalovirus-associated TCR beta chains recognize cytomegalovirus antigens. Immune exposure information for the cohort was limited to CMV serostatus. A later analysis found that HLA-associated TCR beta chains were more clonally expanded and had lower generation probabilities than equally common non-associated chains. In a later genetic analysis, fewer N-insertions in productive TCRs were reported among donors in an Asian-associated ancestry cluster than the roughly 710-donor mean. In an earlier analysis of some 500 of the donors, most TCR beta V segments were observed in productive rearrangements about 90% or about 30% of the time, broadly matching IMGT annotations.

The sample comprised PBMCs. The V gene is TRBV29-1 and the J gene is TRBJ2-3; the D region possibly corresponds to TRBD2 (5 bases align). The clonotype comes from a male donor in good health and CMV-seronegative. This receptor has the CDR3 CSGTLPPPNTQYF. The sequenced DNA: TGCAGCGGGACTTTACCTCCTCCTAATACGCAGTATTTT.